The 20 T cell receptor beta chains below all came from one sample that was sequenced in a study of blood T cell repertoires in COVID-19. Assay used: immunoSEQ multiplex PCR; TCRdb lists only in-frame clones, some missing. This sample has 150,000 to 200,000 clones; around 82% occur once, and the top ten carry approximately 6.8%. The sequencing input was peripheral blood. These receptors all come from a woman between 40 and 50 years old with COVID-19, enrolled during active disease.

V gene TRBV2 combines with J gene TRBJ2-1; 11 bases agree with TRBD2. Germline V gene lookup returns CDR1 SNHLY and CDR2 FYNNEI. The CDR3 covers 15 residues. The V gene end was trimmed by 5 bases and the J gene end by 4 bases; junction bases not matched to a gene: 4. CDR3 loop: CASSPGLAAYNEQFF. The CDR3 nucleotides are TGTGCCAGCAGTCCGGGACTAGCGGCTTACAATGAGCAGTTCTTC.

The chain has TRBV5-1 and TRBJ2-1; the match to TRBD2 covers 7 bases. This CDR3 has 16 amino acids. Germline values: CDR1 SGHRS, CDR2 YFSETQ. With 0 bases clipped from V and 0 bases from J, the junction kept 3 bases outside the gene matches. The CDR3 loop reads CASSLGQRDSYNEQFF. CDR3 sequence (DNA): TGCGCCAGCAGCTTGGGCCAGCGGGACTCCTACAATGAGCAGTTCTTC. The whole variable domain, filled in from reference TRBV5-1 and TRBJ2-1, reads KAGVTQTPRYLIKTRGQQVTLSCSPISGHRSVSWYQQTPGQGLQFLFEYFSETQRNKGNFPGRFSGRQFSNSRSEMNVSTLELGDSALYLCASSLGQRDSYNEQFFGPGTRLTVL.

The chain employs TRBV18 and TRBJ1-2, with 8 bases fitting TRBD1. Germline V CDR1 and CDR2: KGHSH, LQKENI. The CDR3 is 16 amino acids. V was pared by 3 bases and J by 5 bases, with 11 bases of the junction left unmatched. The chain's CDR3 is CASSPRGQGDSYGYTF. The CDR3 region has the DNA TGTGCCAGCTCACCGCGAGGACAGGGAGATAGTTATGGCTACACCTTC.

The chain is built from TRBV29-1 and TRBJ2-5, with TRBD1 as a possible D gene (5 bases). In germline, CDR1 is SQVTM, CDR2 ANQGSEA. V was clipped by 1 base and J by 6 bases, with 12 bases between them. The CDR3 has 13 residues. This chain's CDR3 is CSVEAGMKQTQYF. Here the CDR3 DNA reads TGCAGCGTTGAAGCAGGGATGAAACAGACCCAGTACTTC.

V is TRBV30 and J is TRBJ2-4, with unresolved D. In germline, CDR1 is GTSNPN, CDR2 SVGIG (reference sequence). V dropped 4 bases and J dropped 8 bases, with 6 bases sitting between them. This CDR3 region has 10 residues. The DNA for the CDR3 is TGTGCCTGGAAAGGAGACATTCAGTACTTC. Its protein product is CAWKGDIQYF. Using reference TRBV30 and TRBJ2-4 for the parts outside the CDR3, the full variable domain is SQTIHQWPATLVQPVGSPLSLECTVEGTSNPNLYWYRQAAGRGLQLLFYSVGIGQISSEVPQNLSASRPQDRQFILSSKKLLLSDSGFYLCAWKGDIQYFGAGTRLSVL.

The J gene is TRBJ1-6, the V gene TRBV2; no firm D call. The CDR3 runs 14 residues. V lost 1 base and J lost 13, with 14 bases in between. From germline, CDR1 is SNHLY and CDR2 FYNNEI. The CDR3 spells CASSEGQVLFPLHF. CDR3 nucleotides: TGTGCCAGCAGTGAAGGCCAGGTCTTGTTTCCCCTCCACTTT. Looking up the rest from reference TRBV2 and TRBJ1-6 gives the full variable domain: EPEVTQTPSHQVTQMGQEVILRCVPISNHLYFYWYRQILGQKVEFLVSFYNNEISEKSEIFDDQFSVERPDGSNFTLKIRSTKLEDSAMYFCASSEGQVLFPLHFGNGTRLTVT.

The chain couples TRBV7-8 to TRBJ2-1; 8 bases are a match to TRBD2. J lost 3 bases, V lost 8 bases, and 12 bases had no gene match. Germline CDR1 SGHVS, CDR2 FQNEAQ. The CDR3 sequence is 16 residues long. Here the CDR3 reads CASGAGAGVSYNEQFF. The DNA of the CDR3 is TGTGCCAGCGGCGCCGGAGCGGGAGTGAGCTACAATGAGCAGTTCTTC.

This clone has just a few counts. The chain links TRBV3-1 (or the pseudogene TRBV3-2) to TRBJ2-1, with D maybe TRBD1 (5 bases). V was cut by 4 bases and J by 4 bases, with 8 bases left in between. Germline V gene sequence: CDR1 LGHDT, CDR2 YNNKEL (reference sequence). This CDR3 contains 13 residues. Here the CDR3 reads CASSRQLYNEQFF. In nucleotides, the CDR3 is TGTGCCAGCAGCCGACAGCTTTACAATGAGCAGTTCTTC.

J is TRBJ1-2 and V is TRBV21-1; the table's TRBD1 call for D was not verified on the DNA. TRBV21-1 is a pseudogene locus. This CDR3 region has 13 residues. This CDR3 reads CASSPDREEGYTF. The DNA of the CDR3 is TGTGCCAGCAGCCCAGACAGGGAAGAAGGCTACACCTTC.

This chain uses TRBV12-5 with TRBJ2-6; no clear D gene. CDR3 length: 15 residues. V was cut by 7 bases and J by 0 bases, with 10 bases left in between. Germline V gene lookup returns CDR1 LGHNT and CDR2 FRNRAP. The CDR3 nucleotides read TGTGCTAGTGCGGAGTGGAGCTCTGGGGCCAACGTCCTGACTTTC. This encodes CASAEWSSGANVLTF.

This CDR3 is CASSSGTSGGALADTQYF. DNA for the CDR3: TGTGCCAGCAGTTCCGGGACTAGCGGGGGGGCCTTAGCAGATACGCAGTATTTT. The chain links TRBV2 to TRBJ2-3; 16 bases are shared with TRBD2. Trimming at V came to 5 bases and at J to 4 bases, leaving 9 bases not matched to a gene. The CDR3 spans 18 residues. Germline CDR1 reads SNHLY; CDR2 reads FYNNEI.

The rearrangement links TRBV4-1 to TRBJ2-3; 7 nucleotides line up with TRBD2. This CDR3 is 15 amino acids long. The germline V gene has CDR1 MGHRA and CDR2 YSYEKL. The V and J ends lost 0 bases and 6 bases, in that order; junction bases with no gene match: 6. CDR3 region: CASSQDPGGGDTQYF. CDR3 bases: TGCGCCAGCAGCCAAGATCCGGGGGGTGGGGATACGCAGTATTTT.

This clone was observed a few times. This rearrangement joins TRBV12-3 or TRBV12-4 to TRBJ1-1; D gene ambiguous. This CDR3 has 13 amino acids. The V end was cut by 1 base, the J end by 2 bases, with 5 bases between. The CDR3 DNA is TGTGCCAGCAGTTTAGGCGTAAACACTGAAGCTTTCTTT. Encoded protein: CASSLGVNTEAFF.

The table lists this clone with a count of one. The chain joins TRBV18 to TRBJ2-7; TRBD1 agrees at 8 bases. V lost 2 bases to trimming and J lost 5 bases; unmatched junction nucleotides: 8. The CDR3 is 15 residues long. Germline loops: CDR1 KGHSH, CDR2 LQKENI. The CDR3 loop reads CASSPTQDRVHEQYF. The DNA of the CDR3 is TGTGCCAGCTCACCAACTCAGGACAGGGTTCACGAGCAGTACTTC.

J is TRBJ2-7 and V is TRBV9; no firm D call. The CDR3 covers 15 residues. Germline values: CDR1 SGDLS, CDR2 YYNGEE. The V gene lost 0 bases and the J gene lost 6 bases, with 16 bases spanning the gap. CDR3 loop: CASSVGPGLTPEQYF. CDR3 sequence (DNA): TGTGCCAGCAGCGTAGGTCCGGGTCTGACGCCCGAGCAGTACTTC. Looking up the rest from reference TRBV9 and TRBJ2-7 gives the full variable domain: DSGVTQTPKHLITATGQRVTLRCSPRSGDLSVYWYQQSLDQGLQFLIQYYNGEERAKGNILERFSAQQFPDLHSELNLSSLELGDSALYFCASSVGPGLTPEQYFGPGTRLTVT.

The CDR3 bases are TGCGCCAGCAGCTCACGGGTGGACAATGAGCAGTTCTTC. As protein: CASSSRVDNEQFF. The V call is TRBV5-1, the J call TRBJ2-1; no reliable D call. With 3 bases removed from V and 5 bases from J, the gap between germline ends came to 9 bases. Germline V gene lookup returns CDR1 SGHRS and CDR2 YFSETQ. The CDR3 runs to 13 residues.

The chain joins TRBV18 to TRBJ2-7; tentatively, D is TRBD1 (5 bases). Germline-derived CDR1 and CDR2 are KGHSH and LQKENI. The CDR3 is made up of 13 amino acids. V lost 3 bases and J 2 bases, leaving 8 bases between the germline ends. The CDR3 region has the DNA TGTGCCAGCTCACCGAGACAGACCTACGAGCAGTACTTC. Encoded protein: CASSPRQTYEQYF.

In its sample, this clone was seen a few times. Additional DNA sequences in this sample encode the identical CDR3. The chain combines TRBV7-9 with TRBJ2-5, with TRBD1 matching over 7 bases. The CDR3 totals 15 residues. J gave up 2 bases and V 1 base, and 4 bases lay outside the gene matches. Germline V CDR1 and CDR2: SEHNR, FQNEAQ (reference sequence). CDR3 region: CASSLDRGRQETQYF. DNA for the CDR3: TGTGCCAGCAGCTTAGACAGGGGACGACAAGAGACCCAGTACTTC.

The rearrangement links TRBV5-6 to TRBJ1-2; 10 bases are a match to TRBD1. CDR3 length: 19 amino acids. J lost 3 bases, V lost 5 bases, and 19 bases had no gene match. Germline loops: CDR1 SGHDT, CDR2 YYEEEE. The CDR3 DNA follows: TGTGCCAGCAGGCTTCTGATAAGGTCAATCGGGACAGGGGACTATGGCTACACCTTC. Residues: CASRLLIRSIGTGDYGYTF.

The chain couples TRBV2 to TRBJ1-4; no firm D call. This CDR3 has 12 residues. CDR1 is SNHLY, CDR2 FYNNEI, per germline. V shed 7 bases and J shed 6 bases, with 9 bases lying between them. CDR3 residues: CASTGPDEKLFF. CDR3 DNA sequence: TGTGCCAGCACAGGTCCGGATGAAAAACTGTTTTTT.